The 6 T cell receptor beta chains reported below all come from one sample, sequenced in a study of blood T cell repertoires in COVID-19. Only in-frame clones appear in the TCRdb table, and some are missing; sequencing was by immunoSEQ multiplex PCR. The repertoire has under 300,000 clones, approximately 80% of them found once; the top ten carry 4.9%. Sequencing was carried out using peripheral blood. Source of these receptors: a woman older than 75 with active or convalescent COVID-19.

This rearrangement joins TRBV28 to TRBJ2-4; tentative D call: TRBD2 (7 bases). Germline CDR1 reads MDHEN; CDR2 reads SYDVKM. The CDR3 loop spans 16 amino acids. V lost 1 base to trimming and J lost 1 base, with 11 bases between them. Here the CDR3 reads CASSLSGGSAKNIQYF. For the CDR3, the DNA is TGTGCCAGCAGTTTATCGGGGGGCTCGGCCAAAAACATTCAGTACTTC. The full variable domain, with the rest looked up from reference TRBV28 and TRBJ2-4, is DVKVTQSSRYLVKRTGEKVFLECVQDMDHENMFWYRQDPGLGLRLIYFSYDVKMKEKGDIPEGYSVSREKKERFSLILESASTNQTSMYLCASSLSGGSAKNIQYFGAGTRLSVL.

The chain is built from TRBV7-2 and TRBJ1-2, with D unresolved. V lost 2 bases, J lost 0 bases, and 10 bases lay in between. Germline V lookup: CDR1 SGHTA, CDR2 FQGNSA. The CDR3 extends over 15 amino acids. CDR3 DNA: TGTGCCAGCAGCTTAAGGCAGGTCGCTAACTATGGCTACACCTTC. Residues: CASSLRQVANYGYTF.

The chain recombines TRBV3-1 (or the pseudogene TRBV3-2) with TRBJ2-2, with D tentatively TRBD1 (6 bases). Looked up from germline, CDR1 is LGHDT and CDR2 is YNNKEL (reference sequence). The length of the CDR3 is 14 residues. Trimming cost V 4 bases and J 7 bases, with 13 bases left between them. The CDR3 sequence: CASSLYRVGGELFF. The CDR3 DNA follows: TGTGCCAGCAGCCTGTACAGGGTCGGCGGGGAGCTGTTTTTT.

The chain carries TRBV5-6 and TRBJ2-2; TRBD2 agrees at 10 bases. After removal of 6 bases from V and 4 bases from J, the junction contained 6 bases not matched to a gene. CDR1 is SGHDT, CDR2 YYEEEE, per germline. The CDR3 spans 15 residues. CDR3 sequence reads: CASILGLAATGELFF. The CDR3 DNA reads as TGTGCCAGCATCCTAGGACTAGCGGCCACCGGGGAGCTGTTTTTT.

The chain recombines TRBV28 with TRBJ2-1; D may be TRBD2 (6 bases). The CDR3 contains 16 residues. In germline, CDR1 is MDHEN, CDR2 SYDVKM. The germline V and J ends were trimmed by 5 bases and 5 bases, with 19 bases remaining between them. The CDR3 coding sequence is TGTGCCAGCAGTCACTACGGAGGGCAGGCGAACAATGAGCAGTTCTTC. This translates into CASSHYGGQANNEQFF.

The chain has TRBV28 and TRBJ1-3; D gene uncertain. This CDR3 region has 13 residues. V was clipped by 4 bases and J by 2 bases, with 6 bases between them. Germline V gives CDR1 MDHEN, CDR2 SYDVKM. Written as DNA, the CDR3 is TGTGCCAGCAGTTCTCTTCCTGGAAACACCATATATTTT. Protein: CASSSLPGNTIYF. Full variable domain (missing parts from reference TRBV28 and TRBJ1-3): DVKVTQSSRYLVKRTGEKVFLECVQDMDHENMFWYRQDPGLGLRLIYFSYDVKMKEKGDIPEGYSVSREKKERFSLILESASTNQTSMYLCASSSLPGNTIYFGEGSWLTVV.